The 7 T cell receptor beta chains given below trace back to one sample, sequenced in a study of CD8+CD57+ T cells in acquired aplastic anemia. For sequencing, patients were chosen who had shown expansion of CD8+CD57+ cells by flow cytometry. Profiling of TCR beta VDJ combinations and CDR3 sequences used genomic DNA as template. TCRdb analysed the reads with MiXCR anew, one entry per CDR3 protein. The sample has about 180,000 distinct CDR3 sequences; more than 45% are singletons. Sequencing used sorted CD4+, CD8+, or CD8+CD57+ T cells (not recorded which) from PBMCs. These TCRs come from a human donor with aplastic anemia.

The CDR3 nucleotides read TGTGCCAGCAGTTACTCGAAGTCCGGAGGCTGGGGCTACACCTTC. Amino acid sequence: CASSYSKSGGWGYTF. J is TRBJ1-2 and V is TRBV6-5; no firm D call. V was pared by 0 bases and J by 8 bases, with 16 bases between. The CDR3 is made up of 15 amino acids. CDR1 and CDR2 from the germline V gene are MNHEY and SVGAGI.

The table lists this clonotype with a count of one. A much more abundant neighbour one base away suggests this may be a read error. The V gene is TRBV12-3 or TRBV12-4, the J gene TRBJ1-1; a possible D gene is TRBD1 (6 bases). This CDR3 contains 16 residues. The chain's CDR3 is CASSSPGAVSNTEALF. In DNA form, the CDR3 reads TGTGCCAGCAGTTCCCCAGGGGCCGTCTCGAACACTGAAGCTCTCTTT.

This clonotype was observed a handful of times. This chain joins TRBV10-3 and TRBJ1-1; TRBD1 agrees at 9 bases. The germline V gene has CDR1 ENHRY and CDR2 SYGVKD. The CDR3 consists of 15 residues. J lost 5 bases, V lost 3 bases, and 7 bases had no gene match. CDR3 coding DNA: TGTGCCATCAGTGATCCGGGACAGGGAGGTACTGAAGCTTTCTTT. Encoded protein: CAISDPGQGGTEAFF.

This clonotype has just one count. A single base separates this from a much larger clone, so it may be a read error. The CDR3 DNA sequence: TGTGCCAGCAGTTGCTTAGCGGCGGCCGAGCAGTACTTC. This sequence encodes CASSCLAAAEQYF. The chain combines TRBV6-2 or TRBV6-3 with TRBJ2-7; tentative D call: TRBD2 (6 bases). The CDR3 covers 13 residues. From germline, CDR1 is MNHEY and CDR2 SVGEGT. Trimming removed 4 bases from V and 6 bases from J, with 13 bases in between.

This clonotype came up many times. The V gene is TRBV11-2, the J gene TRBJ1-6, with 9 bases that match TRBD1. After removal of 5 bases from V and 9 bases from J, the junction contained 14 bases not matched to a gene. Germline V gene sequence: CDR1 SGHAT, CDR2 FQNNGV. The CDR3 consists of 17 residues. The CDR3 DNA follows: TGTGCCAGCAGCCAAACGAGGACAGGGGTTGTGGCTTCACCCCTCCACTTT. This gives the protein CASSQTRTGVVASPLHF.

This clonotype was picked up one time. This may arise from a read error, as a much more abundant clone is one base away. This sequence joins TRBV11-1 and TRBJ2-1, with D perhaps matching TRBD1 or TRBD2 (5 bases each). Per the germline V gene, CDR1 is SGHAT and CDR2 is FQDESV (reference sequence). The CDR3 covers 14 residues. The CDR3 protein is CASSPGSLYNEQLF. CDR3 DNA sequence: TGTGCCAGCAGCCCAGGGAGCCTTTACAATGAGCAGTTGTTC.

The chain uses TRBV24-1 and TRBJ1-5; TRBD1 matches 9 bases. This CDR3 comprises 16 residues. V trimming: 4 bases; J trimming: 6 bases; junction bases outside the gene matches: 9. CDR1 KGHDR and CDR2 SFDVKD come from the germline V gene. CDR3 sequence reads: CATSESGTGIGQPQHF. CDR3 coding DNA: TGTGCCACCAGTGAGTCCGGGACAGGGATAGGTCAGCCCCAGCATTTT.